This TCR beta chain is from a study of blood T cell repertoires in COVID-19. CDR3 length equals 20 residues. Per germline, CDR1 WNHNN and CDR2 SYGVQD (reference sequence). V lost 6 bases and J lost 5; bases outside the gene matches: 20. The assay was immunoSEQ multiplex PCR, and TCRdb's table has in-frame clones only and misses some. The table has 55,000 to 75,000 clones, 80% seen once; the top ten hold roughly 18%. The receptor was derived from a man aged 65-85 years who had recovered from COVID-19. The V and J genes are TRBV10-1 and TRBJ2-1; 12 bases fit TRBD2. The sample comprised peripheral blood. CDR3 protein: CASSGNPTTLLAGGDNEQFF. In DNA, the CDR3 is TGCGCCAGCAGCGGCAACCCAACGACCCTACTAGCGGGAGGTGACAATGAGCAGTTCTTC.